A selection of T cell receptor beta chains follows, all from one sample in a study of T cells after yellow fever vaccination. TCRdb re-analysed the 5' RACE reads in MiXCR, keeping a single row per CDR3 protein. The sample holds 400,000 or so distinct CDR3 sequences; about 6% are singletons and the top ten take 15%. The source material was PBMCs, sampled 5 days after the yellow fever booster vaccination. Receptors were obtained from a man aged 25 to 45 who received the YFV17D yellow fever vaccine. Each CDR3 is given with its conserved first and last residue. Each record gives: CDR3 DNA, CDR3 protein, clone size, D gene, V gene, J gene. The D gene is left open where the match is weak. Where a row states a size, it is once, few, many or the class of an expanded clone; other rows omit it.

CDR3 DNA: TGTGCCAGCAGTTTAGGTGGGGGAGAGACCCAGTACTTC
CDR3 protein: CASSLGGGETQYF
clone size: many
D gene: NA
V gene: TRBV7-2
J gene: TRBJ2-5

CDR3 DNA: TGTGCCAGCAGCGTAGATCCAGGGCACGAGACCCAGTACTTC
CDR3 protein: CASSVDPGHETQYF
clone size: NA
D gene: NA
V gene: TRBV9
J gene: TRBJ2-5

CDR3 DNA: TGTGCCAGTACCCCGTCATCGACAGATACGCAGTATTTT
CDR3 protein: CASTPSSTDTQYF
clone size: NA
D gene: NA
V gene: TRBV25-1
J gene: TRBJ2-3

CDR3 DNA: TGCAGTGCTAGAGTTGGCGAGCAGTTCTTC
CDR3 protein: CSARVGEQFF
clone size: NA
D gene: NA
V gene: TRBV20-1
J gene: TRBJ2-1

CDR3 DNA: TGTGCCAGCTCACCACCGCTGGGACTAGGGACACAAGAGACCCAGTACTTC
CDR3 protein: CASSPPLGLGTQETQYF
clone size: once
D gene: TRBD2
V gene: TRBV18
J gene: TRBJ2-5

CDR3 DNA: TGTGCCAGCGAAACCGGGCTAAACACTGAAGCTTTCTTT
CDR3 protein: CASETGLNTEAFF
clone size: many
D gene: NA
V gene: TRBV11-1
J gene: TRBJ1-1

CDR3 DNA: TGTGCCAGCAGCTTATCCCGACTAGCGGGATATGAGCAGTTCTTC
CDR3 protein: CASSLSRLAGYEQFF
clone size: few
D gene: TRBD2
V gene: TRBV11-2
J gene: TRBJ2-1

CDR3 DNA: TGCGCCAGCAGCCCCGAGGACTTGCAAAAGCAGTTCTTC
CDR3 protein: CASSPEDLQKQFF
clone size: many
D gene: NA
V gene: TRBV5-1
J gene: TRBJ2-1

CDR3 DNA: TGTGCCTGCAACCGGGACTTTACTTCCTACGAGCAGTACTTC
CDR3 protein: CACNRDFTSYEQYF
clone size: many
D gene: NA
V gene: TRBV6-2/TRBV6-3
J gene: TRBJ2-7

CDR3 DNA: TGTGCCAGCAGTGACAAGGGGGAGGGCCCAGATACGCAGTATTTT
CDR3 protein: CASSDKGEGPDTQYF
clone size: NA
D gene: NA
V gene: TRBV6-4
J gene: TRBJ2-3

CDR3 DNA: TGTGCCAGCAGCGGGGGTGGCCCCGGATCGGATACGCAGTATTTT
CDR3 protein: CASSGGGPGSDTQYF
clone size: NA
D gene: NA
V gene: TRBV7-8
J gene: TRBJ2-3

CDR3 DNA: TGTGCCACCAGTGATGGGGACCGGGAGCTGTTTTTT
CDR3 protein: CATSDGDRELFF
clone size: many
D gene: NA
V gene: TRBV24-1
J gene: TRBJ2-2

CDR3 DNA: TGTGCCAGCGATGGGGGGTCCCAAGAGACCCAGTACTTC
CDR3 protein: CASDGGSQETQYF
clone size: few
D gene: NA
V gene: TRBV7-9
J gene: TRBJ2-5

CDR3 DNA: TGTGCCAGCAGCCCGATTGGACCCGAAGAGACCCAGTACTTC
CDR3 protein: CASSPIGPEETQYF
clone size: NA
D gene: NA
V gene: TRBV5-4
J gene: TRBJ2-5

CDR3 DNA: TGCGCCAGCAGCTTGGGTGCGGAGCACTACGAGCAGTACTTC
CDR3 protein: CASSLGAEHYEQYF
clone size: many
D gene: NA
V gene: TRBV5-1
J gene: TRBJ2-7

CDR3 DNA: TGTGCCAGCAGCTTAGGCCCGGGCGAGTCCTTAGGAGCTTTCTTT
CDR3 protein: CASSLGPGESLGAFF
clone size: NA
D gene: NA
V gene: TRBV13
J gene: TRBJ1-1

CDR3 DNA: TGCAGCGCTTCCGGGACAGACTACAATGAGCAGTTCTTC
CDR3 protein: CSASGTDYNEQFF
clone size: many
D gene: TRBD1
V gene: TRBV29-1
J gene: TRBJ2-1

CDR3 DNA: TGTGCCAGCAGCTTAGGGGGGACTAGCGGGAGGCCCTACGAGCAGTACTTC
CDR3 protein: CASSLGGTSGRPYEQYF
clone size: few
D gene: TRBD2
V gene: TRBV7-8
J gene: TRBJ2-7

CDR3 DNA: TGTGCCAGCAGTTTGGACCCCTCCGGGGAGCTGTTTTTT
CDR3 protein: CASSLDPSGELFF
clone size: NA
D gene: NA
V gene: TRBV6-6
J gene: TRBJ2-2

CDR3 DNA: TGCAGTGCTAGGGGGAGAAATTATGGCTACACCTTC
CDR3 protein: CSARGRNYGYTF
clone size: many
D gene: NA
V gene: TRBV20-1
J gene: TRBJ1-2

CDR3 DNA: TGTGCCAGCAGTAAAACCCAGGCTACGGCGGACTATGGCTACACCTTC
CDR3 protein: CASSKTQATADYGYTF
clone size: NA
D gene: NA
V gene: TRBV6-2/TRBV6-3
J gene: TRBJ1-2

CDR3 DNA: TGTGCCAGCAGTGAACAGGGGAGAGGGTCTATAGATACGCAGTATTTT
CDR3 protein: CASSEQGRGSIDTQYF
clone size: NA
D gene: NA
V gene: TRBV25-1
J gene: TRBJ2-3

CDR3 DNA: TGTGCCACCAGCAGACCGAGAGTGGGAGAGACCCAGTACTTC
CDR3 protein: CATSRPRVGETQYF
clone size: few
D gene: NA
V gene: TRBV15
J gene: TRBJ2-5

CDR3 DNA: TGTGCCAGCAGCTTGCGAGAGCAGGAGAACACTGAAGCTTTCTTT
CDR3 protein: CASSLREQENTEAFF
clone size: few
D gene: NA
V gene: TRBV5-6
J gene: TRBJ1-1

CDR3 DNA: TGTGCCAGCAGCCCTCGGAGTAGCGGCCCCTACGAGCAGTACTTC
CDR3 protein: CASSPRSSGPYEQYF
clone size: many
D gene: NA
V gene: TRBV7-2
J gene: TRBJ2-7

CDR3 DNA: TGTGCCAGCAGTTTGGGCAGGGCTTATGGCTACACCTTC
CDR3 protein: CASSLGRAYGYTF
clone size: many
D gene: NA
V gene: TRBV27
J gene: TRBJ1-2

CDR3 DNA: TGTGCCAGCAGCCCTTTCCTAAGAAATGAGCAGTTCTTC
CDR3 protein: CASSPFLRNEQFF
clone size: many
D gene: NA
V gene: TRBV7-2
J gene: TRBJ2-1

CDR3 DNA: TGTGCCAGCGGCAATGACAGCCGCCGGCCCCAGCATTTT
CDR3 protein: CASGNDSRRPQHF
clone size: few
D gene: NA
V gene: TRBV11-3
J gene: TRBJ1-5

CDR3 DNA: TGTGCCAGCAGTGTAGGACTAGCCGATGAGCAGTTCTTC
CDR3 protein: CASSVGLADEQFF
clone size: many
D gene: TRBD2
V gene: TRBV12-3/TRBV12-4
J gene: TRBJ2-1

CDR3 DNA: TGCGCCAGCAGCCAGGGACTTCTGCCAGATACGCAGTATTTT
CDR3 protein: CASSQGLLPDTQYF
clone size: many
D gene: NA
V gene: TRBV4-3
J gene: TRBJ2-3

CDR3 DNA: TGTGCCAGCAGCGTAAGCGGAGGCACAGATACGCAGTATTTT
CDR3 protein: CASSVSGGTDTQYF
clone size: few
D gene: NA
V gene: TRBV9
J gene: TRBJ2-3

CDR3 DNA: TGTGCCAGCAGCTTGGAGAAGGGGGATACGCAGTATTTT
CDR3 protein: CASSLEKGDTQYF
clone size: NA
D gene: NA
V gene: TRBV7-6
J gene: TRBJ2-3

CDR3 DNA: TGCAGCGTTGGCGCTAGCGGGAGGGGCGAGACCCAGTACTTC
CDR3 protein: CSVGASGRGETQYF
clone size: many
D gene: TRBD2
V gene: TRBV29-1
J gene: TRBJ2-5

CDR3 DNA: TGCAGTGCCGCAGGGGACAATCAGCCCCAGCATTTT
CDR3 protein: CSAAGDNQPQHF
clone size: NA
D gene: NA
V gene: TRBV20-1
J gene: TRBJ1-5

CDR3 DNA: TGCGCCAGCAGCTTGGTGCAGGGGGTATACGAGCAGTACTTC
CDR3 protein: CASSLVQGVYEQYF
clone size: many
D gene: TRBD1
V gene: TRBV5-1
J gene: TRBJ2-7

CDR3 DNA: TGTGCCAGCAGACGCCACAGGGAGGTTCGCGAGCAGTACTTC
CDR3 protein: CASRRHREVREQYF
clone size: many
D gene: NA
V gene: TRBV6-1
J gene: TRBJ2-7

CDR3 DNA: TGCGCCAGCAGCCGACGACTAGCGGGAGGGCCTGAGCAGTTCTTC
CDR3 protein: CASSRRLAGGPEQFF
clone size: few
D gene: TRBD2
V gene: TRBV4-3
J gene: TRBJ2-1

CDR3 DNA: TGTGCCAGCAGCTCCGCCTCTGGAAACACCATATATTTT
CDR3 protein: CASSSASGNTIYF
clone size: many
D gene: NA
V gene: TRBV11-2
J gene: TRBJ1-3